This is a list of T cell receptor beta chains from one sample in a study of blood T cell repertoires in COVID-19. The repertoire was sequenced with immunoSEQ multiplex PCR; TCRdb's copy has only in-frame clones and lacks some. The top ten clones hold less than 1.5% of a sample with a few hundred thousand clones, 85% to 90% of them seen once. The sample consisted of PBMCs or T cells enriched from blood (not recorded which). These receptor sequences come from a woman aged 18-30 years who had recovered from COVID-19. Both conserved end residues are part of each CDR3. A D gene is named only where the DNA matches it firmly. Only some rows state a clone size, as once, few, many or a class for expanded clones.

CDR3aa: CASSVLAGEVGELFF
CDR3nt: TGTGCCAGCAGCGTGTTAGCGGGGGAGGTCGGGGAGCTGTTTTTT
d_gene: TRBD2
j_gene: TRBJ2-2
v_gene: TRBV9
abundance: .

CDR3aa: CASAGFQETQYF
CDR3nt: TGTGCCAGCGCAGGATTTCAAGAGACCCAGTACTTC
d_gene: .
j_gene: TRBJ2-5
v_gene: TRBV9
abundance: .

CDR3aa: CASSIIDSAGGTEAFF
CDR3nt: TGTGCCAGCAGTATCATCGACTCGGCAGGAGGGACTGAAGCTTTCTTT
d_gene: .
j_gene: TRBJ1-1
v_gene: TRBV2
abundance: .

CDR3aa: CAIRETGNYGYTF
CDR3nt: TGTGCCATCAGAGAGACAGGGAACTATGGCTACACCTTC
d_gene: TRBD1
j_gene: TRBJ1-2
v_gene: TRBV10-3
abundance: .

CDR3aa: CASSYSWKGVTGELFF
CDR3nt: TGTGCCAGCAGTTACTCTTGGAAAGGGGTCACCGGGGAGCTGTTTTTT
d_gene: .
j_gene: TRBJ2-2
v_gene: TRBV6-5
abundance: .

CDR3aa: CASSLAGDSYEQYF
CDR3nt: TGTGCCAGCTCCTTAGCGGGGGACTCCTACGAGCAGTACTTC
d_gene: TRBD2
j_gene: TRBJ2-7
v_gene: TRBV18
abundance: .

CDR3aa: CASSQEVQYRGAFF
CDR3nt: TGTGCCAGCAGCCAAGAGGTACAGTATCGTGGAGCTTTCTTT
d_gene: .
j_gene: TRBJ1-1
v_gene: TRBV3-1/TRBV3-2
abundance: .

CDR3aa: CASSDSLSASEQFF
CDR3nt: TGTGCCAGCAGCGACTCCCTTAGCGCCTCTGAGCAGTTCTTC
d_gene: .
j_gene: TRBJ2-1
v_gene: TRBV9
abundance: .

CDR3aa: CASSSWGPGEQYF
CDR3nt: TGTGCCAGCAGTAGTTGGGGGCCAGGAGAGCAGTACTTC
d_gene: .
j_gene: TRBJ2-7
v_gene: TRBV7-3
abundance: .

CDR3aa: CASRYSGGASEQYF
CDR3nt: TGTGCCAGTCGATATAGCGGGGGGGCGAGCGAGCAGTACTTC
d_gene: TRBD2
j_gene: TRBJ2-7
v_gene: TRBV19
abundance: .

CDR3aa: CASSLEMSRNSPLHF
CDR3nt: TGTGCCAGCAGCTTAGAAATGTCGAGGAATTCACCCCTCCACTTT
d_gene: .
j_gene: TRBJ1-6
v_gene: TRBV7-9
abundance: once

CDR3aa: CASSFSGAGELFF
CDR3nt: TGTGCCAGCAGCTTCAGCGGGGCTGGGGAGCTGTTTTTT
d_gene: TRBD2
j_gene: TRBJ2-2
v_gene: TRBV7-2
abundance: few

CDR3aa: CASSSGQGFDEQYF
CDR3nt: TGTGCCAGCAGCTCGGGACAGGGGTTCGACGAGCAGTACTTC
d_gene: TRBD1
j_gene: TRBJ2-7
v_gene: TRBV7-9
abundance: .

CDR3aa: CASSSRGSSGVF
CDR3nt: TGTGCCAGTAGTAGCAGAGGAAGCTCTGGAGTTTTT
d_gene: .
j_gene: TRBJ1-3
v_gene: TRBV19
abundance: .

CDR3aa: CASSRWGGDTDTQYF
CDR3nt: TGTGCCAGCAGCCGGTGGGGGGGGGACACAGATACGCAGTATTTT
d_gene: TRBD2
j_gene: TRBJ2-3
v_gene: TRBV7-2
abundance: .

CDR3aa: CASTNGRGHYNEQFF
CDR3nt: TGTGCCAGCACGAACGGGAGGGGACACTACAATGAGCAGTTCTTC
d_gene: TRBD2
j_gene: TRBJ2-1
v_gene: TRBV7-2
abundance: .

CDR3aa: CVKQRISGNTIYF
CDR3nt: TGCGTAAAGCAGAGGATCTCTGGAAACACCATATATTTT
d_gene: .
j_gene: TRBJ1-3
v_gene: TRBV4-1
abundance: .

CDR3aa: CASSKRQVETGELFF
CDR3nt: TGTGCCAGCAGCAAGAGACAGGTGGAGACCGGGGAGCTGTTTTTT
d_gene: .
j_gene: TRBJ2-2
v_gene: TRBV7-2
abundance: .

CDR3aa: CASGQGIHYGYTF
CDR3nt: TGTGCCAGCGGACAGGGAATCCACTATGGCTACACCTTC
d_gene: TRBD1
j_gene: TRBJ1-2
v_gene: TRBV7-9
abundance: .

CDR3aa: CASSLPPSGGYNEQFF
CDR3nt: TGCGCCAGCAGCTTGCCTCCTAGCGGGGGTTACAATGAGCAGTTCTTC
d_gene: TRBD2
j_gene: TRBJ2-1
v_gene: TRBV5-1
abundance: once

CDR3aa: CASRRQGKSYGYTF
CDR3nt: TGTGCCAGCAGGCGACAGGGGAAGAGCTATGGCTACACCTTC
d_gene: TRBD1
j_gene: TRBJ1-2
v_gene: TRBV6-5
abundance: few

CDR3aa: CASREIGGNTIYF
CDR3nt: TGTGCCAGCAGGGAGATCGGGGGAAACACCATATATTTT
d_gene: .
j_gene: TRBJ1-3
v_gene: TRBV14
abundance: .

CDR3aa: CAWGHNTGELFF
CDR3nt: TGTGCCTGGGGACATAACACCGGGGAGCTGTTTTTT
d_gene: .
j_gene: TRBJ2-2
v_gene: TRBV30
abundance: .

CDR3aa: CASSFSGTGEKLFF
CDR3nt: TGTGCCAGCAGCTTTTCCGGGACAGGTGAAAAACTGTTTTTT
d_gene: TRBD1
j_gene: TRBJ1-4
v_gene: TRBV5-4
abundance: .

CDR3aa: CASSPRVTSGNTIYF
CDR3nt: TGTGCCAGCAGCCCTCGGGTCACCTCTGGAAACACCATATATTTT
d_gene: .
j_gene: TRBJ1-3
v_gene: TRBV14
abundance: .

CDR3aa: CASSDAASGGKETQYF
CDR3nt: TGTGCCAGCAGTGACGCGGCTAGCGGGGGCAAAGAGACCCAGTACTTC
d_gene: TRBD2
j_gene: TRBJ2-5
v_gene: TRBV2
abundance: .

CDR3aa: CASSLSADSSYEQYF
CDR3nt: TGTGCCAGCAGTTTATCAGCGGACAGCTCCTACGAGCAGTACTTC
d_gene: .
j_gene: TRBJ2-7
v_gene: TRBV27
abundance: .

CDR3aa: CASRPDRGNQPQHF
CDR3nt: TGTGCCAGCAGACCGGACAGAGGCAATCAGCCCCAGCATTTT
d_gene: .
j_gene: TRBJ1-5
v_gene: TRBV6-5
abundance: .

CDR3aa: CATSRDLRTGGSSPLHF
CDR3nt: TGTGCCACCAGCAGAGATCTCCGGACAGGGGGCTCTTCACCCCTCCACTTT
d_gene: TRBD1
j_gene: TRBJ1-6
v_gene: TRBV15
abundance: .

CDR3aa: CASSLSSGELFF
CDR3nt: TGTGCCAGCAGCTTGTCGTCCGGGGAGCTGTTTTTT
d_gene: .
j_gene: TRBJ2-2
v_gene: TRBV5-6
abundance: .

CDR3aa: CASGPSVIPPEQYF
CDR3nt: TGTGCTAGTGGCCCCAGTGTAATCCCCCCCGAGCAGTACTTC
d_gene: .
j_gene: TRBJ2-7
v_gene: TRBV12-5
abundance: .

CDR3aa: CASSLSQQGISGNTIYF
CDR3nt: TGTGCCAGCAGTTTATCCCAACAGGGGATATCTGGAAACACCATATATTTT
d_gene: TRBD1
j_gene: TRBJ1-3
v_gene: TRBV28
abundance: once

CDR3aa: CSVGGTAEKLFF
CDR3nt: TGCAGCGTGGGGGGGACGGCTGAAAAACTGTTTTTT
d_gene: .
j_gene: TRBJ1-4
v_gene: TRBV29-1
abundance: .

CDR3aa: CAWSSGNTGELFF
CDR3nt: TGTGCCTGGAGTTCGGGGAACACCGGGGAGCTGTTTTTT
d_gene: .
j_gene: TRBJ2-2
v_gene: TRBV30
abundance: .

CDR3aa: CAITDQVSSYNEQFF
CDR3nt: TGTGCCATCACCGACCAGGTCAGCTCCTACAATGAGCAGTTCTTC
d_gene: .
j_gene: TRBJ2-1
v_gene: TRBV10-3
abundance: .

CDR3aa: CASGTVNTEAFF
CDR3nt: TGTGCCAGTGGGACAGTGAACACTGAAGCTTTCTTT
d_gene: TRBD1
j_gene: TRBJ1-1
v_gene: TRBV19
abundance: once

CDR3aa: CASSYSTTGTGYNGELFF
CDR3nt: TGTGCCAGCAGTTACTCGACCACCGGGACAGGGTATAACGGGGAGCTGTTTTTT
d_gene: TRBD1
j_gene: TRBJ2-2
v_gene: TRBV6-2/TRBV6-3
abundance: .

CDR3aa: CASGTGNTEAFF
CDR3nt: TGCGCCAGCGGGACAGGAAACACTGAAGCTTTCTTT
d_gene: TRBD1
j_gene: TRBJ1-1
v_gene: TRBV5-1
abundance: .

CDR3aa: CASSLPVPSRTDTQYF
CDR3nt: TGTGCCAGCAGCTTGCCAGTCCCATCCCGCACAGATACGCAGTATTTT
d_gene: .
j_gene: TRBJ2-3
v_gene: TRBV5-5
abundance: .

CDR3aa: CASSIVTGNSGNTIYF
CDR3nt: TGTGCCAGTAGTATAGTCACGGGGAACTCCGGAAACACCATATATTTT
d_gene: .
j_gene: TRBJ1-3
v_gene: TRBV19
abundance: .

CDR3aa: CASSLGVGYGYTF
CDR3nt: TGTGCCAGCAGCCTGGGCGTTGGGTATGGCTACACCTTC
d_gene: .
j_gene: TRBJ1-2
v_gene: TRBV9
abundance: .

CDR3aa: CASSPPASGGRDTQYF
CDR3nt: TGTGCCAGCTCACCACCGGCAAGCGGGGGGCGGGATACGCAGTATTTT
d_gene: TRBD2
j_gene: TRBJ2-3
v_gene: TRBV18
abundance: .

CDR3aa: CAWSAGTGDGYTF
CDR3nt: TGTGCCTGGAGTGCTGGGACAGGGGATGGCTACACCTTC
d_gene: TRBD1
j_gene: TRBJ1-2
v_gene: TRBV30
abundance: .

CDR3aa: CASLDSMSYEQYF
CDR3nt: TGCGCCAGCTTGGACAGCATGAGCTACGAGCAGTACTTC
d_gene: .
j_gene: TRBJ2-7
v_gene: TRBV10-2
abundance: .

CDR3aa: CASKPQVASYEQYF
CDR3nt: TGTGCCAGCAAACCACAGGTGGCAAGCTACGAGCAGTACTTC
d_gene: .
j_gene: TRBJ2-7
v_gene: TRBV2
abundance: .

CDR3aa: CASSQVVLAGGHSTDTQYF
CDR3nt: TGCGCCAGCAGCCAAGTGGTCCTAGCGGGGGGTCATAGCACAGATACGCAGTATTTT
d_gene: TRBD2
j_gene: TRBJ2-3
v_gene: TRBV4-1
abundance: .

CDR3aa: CASSPTSPNTGELFF
CDR3nt: TGTGCCAGCAGCCCTACTAGCCCGAACACCGGGGAGCTGTTTTTT
d_gene: .
j_gene: TRBJ2-2
v_gene: TRBV11-3
abundance: once

CDR3aa: CAWAIKRTEAFF
CDR3nt: TGTGCCTGGGCAATCAAGAGGACTGAAGCTTTCTTT
d_gene: .
j_gene: TRBJ1-1
v_gene: TRBV30
abundance: .

CDR3aa: CASNPYGGGYGYTF
CDR3nt: TGTGCCAGCAATCCTTATGGGGGGGGCTATGGCTACACCTTC
d_gene: .
j_gene: TRBJ1-2
v_gene: TRBV27
abundance: .

CDR3aa: CASSLDLAGNTGELFF
CDR3nt: TGTGCCAGCAGCTTAGATCTAGCGGGGAACACCGGGGAGCTGTTTTTT
d_gene: TRBD2
j_gene: TRBJ2-2
v_gene: TRBV11-2
abundance: .

CDR3aa: CATGKQGVENTIYF
CDR3nt: TGTGCCACCGGCAAACAGGGGGTTGAAAACACCATATATTTT
d_gene: TRBD1
j_gene: TRBJ1-3
v_gene: TRBV11-2
abundance: .